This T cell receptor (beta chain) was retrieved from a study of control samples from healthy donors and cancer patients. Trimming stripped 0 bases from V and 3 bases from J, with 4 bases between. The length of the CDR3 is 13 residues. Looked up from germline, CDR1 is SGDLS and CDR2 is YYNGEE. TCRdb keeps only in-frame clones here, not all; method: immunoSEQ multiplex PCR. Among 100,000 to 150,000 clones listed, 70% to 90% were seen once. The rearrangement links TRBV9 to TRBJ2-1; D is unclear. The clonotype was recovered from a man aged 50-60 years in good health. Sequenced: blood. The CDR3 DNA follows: TGTGCCAGCAGCGTAGGGAGCTACAATGAGCAGTTCTTC. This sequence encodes CASSVGSYNEQFF.